These 29 T cell receptor beta chains share one sample of origin, sequenced in a study of identical twins. One entry per CDR3 protein results from TCRdb running MiXCR on the 5' RACE reads. The table shows 400,000 to 550,000 distinct CDR3 sequences, with more than 20% occurring only once. The sample was also linked to a second study, of T cells expressing NK-cell markers.

The sequenced material came from CD4+ T cells sorted from blood. These receptors all come from a woman aged 18-29 years in good health.

This clonotype was found a few times. The chain employs TRBV12-3 or TRBV12-4 and TRBJ2-1; 10 positions agree with TRBD1. With 1 base clipped from V and 15 bases from J, the junction kept 12 bases outside the gene matches. The CDR3 contains 15 residues. The CDR3 is CASSLVSFGTGVPFF. The CDR3 DNA follows: TGTGCCAGCAGTTTAGTCTCGTTTGGGACAGGGGTTCCGTTCTTC.

The J gene is TRBJ2-7, the V gene TRBV12-3 or TRBV12-4; D perhaps matches TRBD2 (5 bases). This CDR3 spans 15 amino acids. V lost 4 bases and J 0 bases, leaving 13 bases between the germline ends. CDR3 coding DNA: TGTGCCAGCAGTTACGAGGGTGTAAGCTCCTACGAGCAGTACTTC. Residues: CASSYEGVSSYEQYF.

The V and J genes are TRBV20-1 and TRBJ2-3; maybe TRBD2 (6 bases). The CDR3 is 14 residues long. Germline-derived CDR1 and CDR2 are DFQATT and SNEGSKA (reference sequence). Trimming removed 5 bases at V and 6 bases at J, with 18 bases between. CDR3 DNA: TGCAGTGCTGCATTGACTAGTGAGGGGGATACGCAGTATTTT. Translation gives CSAALTSEGDTQYF.

This clonotype showed up just a few times. The chain is built from TRBV5-1 and TRBJ2-3; 8 nucleotides agree with TRBD2. Trimming at V came to 1 base and at J to 3 bases, leaving 7 bases not matched to a gene. CDR3 size: 16 residues. The germline CDR1 and CDR2 sequences are SGHRS and YFSETQ. Here the CDR3 DNA reads TGCGCCAGCAGCTTGCGGACTAGCCCGTCAACAGATACGCAGTATTTT. Translated: CASSLRTSPSTDTQYF. Together with reference TRBV5-1 and TRBJ2-3, the CDR3 gives the full variable domain: KAGVTQTPRYLIKTRGQQVTLSCSPISGHRSVSWYQQTPGQGLQFLFEYFSETQRNKGNFPGRFSGRQFSNSRSEMNVSTLELGDSALYLCASSLRTSPSTDTQYFGPGTRLTVL.

This clonotype was observed a few times. The V gene is TRBV10-1, the J gene TRBJ2-7, with 8 positions matching TRBD2. CDR3 size: 15 residues. CDR1 WNHNN and CDR2 SYGVQD come from the germline V gene (reference sequence). V shed 0 bases and J 2 bases; nucleotides not matched to a gene: 3. CDR3 bases: TGCGCCAGCAGTGAGTCCCCGGGAGGGCCCTACGAGCAGTACTTC. It codes for CASSESPGGPYEQYF.

This clonotype was observed a few times. This rearrangement joins TRBV3-1 to TRBJ2-3; D ambiguous. Germline V gene sequence: CDR1 LGHDT, CDR2 YNNKEL (reference sequence). The CDR3 consists of 16 residues. Trimming pared 4 bases from V and 2 bases from J, leaving 16 bases between. CDR3 protein: CASSPWRSSFTDTQYF. The CDR3 DNA is TGTGCCAGCAGCCCCTGGCGGAGCTCTTTCACAGATACGCAGTATTTT.

This clonotype was picked up a small number of times. The V gene is TRBV2, the J gene TRBJ2-1; the match to TRBD2 covers 8 bases. CDR1 is SNHLY, CDR2 FYNNEI, per germline. The V and J ends lost 7 bases and 2 bases, in that order; junction bases with no gene match: 4. The CDR3 extends over 14 amino acids. The CDR3 here is CASTGRATYNEQFF. CDR3 coding DNA: TGTGCCAGCACCGGGAGGGCGACCTACAATGAGCAGTTCTTC.

The genes are TRBV9 and TRBJ2-7; D gene unclear. CDR1 and CDR2 (germline): SGDLS, YYNGEE. Trimming took off 10 bases at V and 4 bases at J, with 15 bases between the two ends. The CDR3 consists of 12 residues. In DNA, the CDR3 is TGTGCCCCCGAACCTAGGGTATACGAGCAGTACTTC. Its translation is CAPEPRVYEQYF.

This clonotype came up a few times. The gene calls are TRBV10-3 and TRBJ1-2, with TRBD1 matching 9 bases. V lost 7 bases and J lost 5; bases outside the gene matches: 5. Germline CDR1 ENHRY, CDR2 SYGVKD. The CDR3 spans 13 residues. The CDR3 reads CAITGTGPYGYTF. In nucleotides, the CDR3 is TGTGCCATCACCGGGACAGGGCCGTATGGCTACACCTTC.

This clonotype turned up a few times. The J gene is TRBJ1-2, the V gene TRBV28; D not resolved. This CDR3 is 19 amino acids long. V lost 2 bases and J 5 bases, leaving 27 bases between the germline ends. Germline loops: CDR1 MDHEN, CDR2 SYDVKM. CDR3 residues: CASSLTFRGLSMAGYGYTF. The DNA of the CDR3 is TGTGCCAGCAGTTTAACGTTTAGAGGACTGAGTATGGCTGGATATGGCTACACCTTC.

In this sample, this clonotype turned up a few times. The chain links TRBV5-1 to TRBJ1-3; D is uncertain. The V gene's germline CDR1 is SGHRS and CDR2 YFSETQ. The CDR3 spans 15 residues. V was cut by 3 bases and J by 0 bases, with 10 bases left in between. CDR3 coding DNA: TGCGCCAGCAGCTCCTCAGCCAACTCTGGAAACACCATATATTTT. Translating gives CASSSSANSGNTIYF.

In its sample, this clonotype was seen a few times. This chain connects TRBV5-1 to TRBJ1-2; D is possibly TRBD1 (5 bases). Trimming took off 1 base at V and 4 bases at J, with 17 bases between the two ends. CDR1 SGHRS and CDR2 YFSETQ come from the germline V gene. The CDR3 runs to 16 residues. The CDR3 protein is CASSLMGDGTIYGYTF. CDR3 DNA sequence: TGCGCCAGCAGCTTGATGGGGGACGGAACTATCTATGGCTACACCTTC.

This clonotype was seen only a few times. The chain recombines TRBV20-1 with TRBJ2-1, with 9 positions matching TRBD2. J was trimmed by 4 bases and V by 3 bases; bases with no gene match: 10. This CDR3 is built from 16 residues. CDR1 DFQATT and CDR2 SNEGSKA come from the germline V gene (reference sequence). In DNA form, the CDR3 reads TGCAGTGCTAGTCACAGCGGGGGGACGGGATACAATGAGCAGTTCTTC. It translates to CSASHSGGTGYNEQFF.

This clonotype has a count of ten or more. This chain links TRBV20-1 with TRBJ2-7; D may be TRBD2 (6 bases). There are 14 residues in the CDR3. CDR1 and CDR2 (germline): DFQATT, SNEGSKA (reference sequence). V lost 0 bases and J lost 2, with 11 bases in between. The CDR3 sequence is CSARDIGSPYEQYF. As DNA, the CDR3 is TGCAGTGCTAGAGATATCGGGAGCCCCTACGAGCAGTACTTC.

There are a few counts of this clonotype. This sequence joins TRBV10-1 and TRBJ2-1, with D perhaps matching TRBD2 (5 bases). The germline V gene encodes CDR1 WNHNN and CDR2 SYGVQD (reference sequence). The CDR3 contains 14 residues. V lost 3 bases, J lost 16 bases, and 22 bases lay in between. The CDR3 spells CASSDSLGRGMRFF. The CDR3 DNA is TGCGCCAGCAGTGATTCTCTTGGCCGGGGTATGAGATTCTTC.

The chain combines TRBV6-1 with TRBJ1-1; D possibly corresponds to TRBD1 (5 bases). The V gene lost 5 bases and the J gene lost 13 bases, with 20 bases spanning the gap. Germline loops: CDR1 MNHNS, CDR2 SASEGT. The CDR3 covers 13 residues. The CDR3 nucleotides read TGTGCCAGCAGTCGGGGGGTGACCCAAGCCCGTTTCTTT. Residues: CASSRGVTQARFF.

The chain employs TRBV6-1 and TRBJ2-5; D tentatively reads TRBD1 or TRBD2 (6 bases each). The CDR3 is made up of 15 amino acids. CDR1 is MNHNS, CDR2 SASEGT, per germline. The V and J ends lost 6 bases and 4 bases respectively, with 18 bases between them. This CDR3 is CASRASGGRLETQYF. The CDR3 DNA is TGTGCCAGCAGGGCATCTGGGGGGCGTCTAGAGACCCAGTACTTC.

The sample holds one count of this clonotype. The V and J genes are TRBV12-3 or TRBV12-4 and TRBJ2-1; TRBD2 matches at 10 bases. With 3 bases clipped from V and 10 bases from J, the junction kept 9 bases outside the gene matches. There are 15 residues in the CDR3. The CDR3 DNA reads as TGTGCCAGCAGTTTCCCCAGCGGGGGGGCAGGGGAGCAGTTCTTC. Amino acid sequence: CASSFPSGGAGEQFF.

The J gene is TRBJ2-7, the V gene TRBV5-1; D is unclear. Between the trimmed V and J ends, which lost 1 base and 3 bases, there was a span of 11 bases. This CDR3 contains 14 residues. Germline loops: CDR1 SGHRS, CDR2 YFSETQ. The CDR3 loop reads CASSLLGRSYEQYF. The CDR3, as DNA: TGCGCCAGCAGCTTGTTAGGACGGAGCTACGAGCAGTACTTC.

The V gene is TRBV7-9, the J gene TRBJ2-1, with 8 positions matching TRBD2. Germline V gene sequence: CDR1 SEHNR, CDR2 FQNEAQ (reference sequence). The V segment lost 5 bases and the J segment 6 bases; nucleotides outside the gene matches: 9. CDR3 length: 15 residues. The DNA of the CDR3 is TGTGCCAGCAGCACGATCGGGGGGGGGCCCAATGAGCAGTTCTTC. Amino acids: CASSTIGGGPNEQFF.

This clonotype has more than one count but fewer than ten. DNA for the CDR3: TGCAGTGCTAGGGCGACTAGCGGAGACTACAATGAGCAGTTCTTC. Translation: CSARATSGDYNEQFF. The chain is built from TRBV20-1 and TRBJ2-1; TRBD2 aligns across 9 bases. The CDR3 length is 15 residues. CDR1 and CDR2 from the germline V gene are DFQATT and SNEGSKA (reference sequence). V gave up 3 bases and J gave up 3 bases; unmatched junction bases: 6.

This clonotype was seen only a few times. The chain is built from TRBV18 and TRBJ1-1; tentative D call: TRBD1 (5 bases). Looked up from germline, CDR1 is KGHSH and CDR2 is LQKENI. The CDR3 extends over 16 amino acids. The V and J ends lost 4 bases and 1 base respectively, with 16 bases between them. As DNA, the CDR3 is TGTGCCAGCTCACGTATGGGTTTGGGGGGGAACACTGAAGCTTTCTTT. Its protein is CASSRMGLGGNTEAFF.

The V gene is TRBV12-3 or TRBV12-4, the J gene TRBJ1-6; possible D gene TRBD1, 5 bases. Trimming removed 1 base from V and 8 bases from J, with 6 bases in between. CDR3 length: 13 amino acids. This chain's CDR3 is CASSLGDYSPLHF. The CDR3 nucleotides read TGTGCCAGCAGTTTAGGGGACTATTCACCCCTCCACTTT.

This clonotype has only a few counts. The chain uses TRBV12-3 or TRBV12-4 and TRBJ2-2; possibly TRBD1 or TRBD2 for D (6 bases each). CDR3 length: 17 amino acids. Trimming shortened V by 5 bases and J by 2 bases, and 18 bases separated the two germline ends. The DNA for the CDR3 is TGTGCCAGCAGTCCCCAGTCGGGGGCCCAAAACACCGGGGAGCTGTTTTTT. It encodes CASSPQSGAQNTGELFF.

This clonotype turned up a few times. The chain is built from TRBV20-1 and TRBJ2-3; TRBD2 agrees at 7 bases. J was trimmed by 1 base and V by 8 bases; bases with no gene match: 6. The CDR3 runs 13 residues. Germline V gene data show CDR1 as DFQATT and CDR2 as SNEGSKA (reference sequence). The DNA for the CDR3 is TGCAGTTCCTATCGGGAGGGCACAGATACGCAGTATTTT. This encodes CSSYREGTDTQYF.

This clonotype was counted a few times. V usage is TRBV29-1 and J usage is TRBJ2-1; D gene uncertain. Trimming took 3 bases from V and 1 from J, leaving 4 bases between them. This CDR3 spans 12 amino acids. Germline V gene data show CDR1 as SQVTM and CDR2 as ANQGSEA. CDR3 residues: CSVDWSYNEQFF. Written as DNA, the CDR3 is TGCAGCGTTGATTGGTCCTACAATGAGCAGTTCTTC.

The genes are TRBV5-1 and TRBJ2-3, with a tentative D call TRBD2 (5 bases). Germline V lookup: CDR1 SGHRS, CDR2 YFSETQ. V was clipped by 6 bases and J by 2 bases, with 19 bases between them. The CDR3 is 16 residues long. CDR3 bases: TGCGCCAGCACCTCGCGTCCGGGCGGGTTCACAGATACGCAGTATTTT. Its translation: CASTSRPGGFTDTQYF. Supplemented by reference TRBV5-1 and TRBJ2-3, the full variable domain reads KAGVTQTPRYLIKTRGQQVTLSCSPISGHRSVSWYQQTPGQGLQFLFEYFSETQRNKGNFPGRFSGRQFSNSRSEMNVSTLELGDSALYLCASTSRPGGFTDTQYFGPGTRLTVL.

This clonotype was detected only a few times. This rearrangement joins TRBV11-2 to TRBJ2-6; 7 bases are a match to TRBD1. The germline V gene encodes CDR1 SGHAT and CDR2 FQNNGV. V trimming: 7 bases; J trimming: 2 bases; junction bases outside the gene matches: 14. This CDR3 comprises 18 residues. Here the CDR3 reads CASTGKGQLIPGANVLTF. The CDR3 nucleotides are TGTGCCAGCACCGGCAAGGGACAGTTGATACCTGGGGCCAACGTCCTGACTTTC.

This clonotype was picked up a small number of times. The CDR3 coding sequence is TGCAGTGCTATCCGGGGGGGTAGCGGGAGAATTTCAGATACGCAGTATTTT. Amino acids: CSAIRGGSGRISDTQYF. The genes are TRBV20-1 and TRBJ2-3, with TRBD2 matching 9 bases. The CDR3 loop spans 17 amino acids. CDR1 is DFQATT and CDR2 is SNEGSKA in the germline V gene (reference sequence). J lost 4 bases, V lost 4 bases, and 15 bases had no gene match.